This TCR beta chain was identified in a study of blood T cell repertoires in COVID-19. Overall study context: COVID-19 samples, acute and convalescent, were from the United States, Italy and Spain.

V dropped 2 bases and J dropped 7 bases, with 8 bases sitting between them. The germline V gene encodes CDR1 MNHEY and CDR2 SMNVEV (reference sequence). The CDR3 sequence is 13 residues long. TCRdb's table, derived via immunoSEQ multiplex PCR, lists solely in-frame clones and lacks some. The sample records 430,000 or so clones, roughly 88% being singletons. The specimen sequenced was PBMCs or T cells enriched from blood (not recorded which). This receptor was identified in a woman between 35 and 50 years old who had recovered from COVID-19. V is TRBV27 and J is TRBJ1-4; a weak D match, TRBD1 (6 bases). The CDR3 loop reads CASSLRGGEKLFF. Written as DNA, the CDR3 is TGTGCCAGCAGTTTAAGAGGGGGTGAAAAACTGTTTTTT.